This T cell receptor (beta chain) was profiled in a study of post-analysis software for immune sequencing data. Overall study context: Courses of disease covered relapsing-remitting, secondary progressive and progressive-relapsing multiple sclerosis. Overall study results and limits: A handful of TRBV segments were more frequent in patients than controls; TRBV5-6, TRBV5-1 and TRBV20-1 belonged to this group. Normalized Chao1 diversity was significantly lower in multiple sclerosis patients than in controls.

Carried by the TCR beta cDNA libraries were unique molecular identifiers. Each CDR3 protein gets one entry after TCRdb re-called the PCR reads with MiXCR. The sample holds approximately 400,000 distinct CDR3 sequences, less than 35% seen once. This CDR3 has 16 residues. CDR1 is LGHDT, CDR2 YNNKEL, per germline (reference sequence). The V segment lost 2 bases and the J segment 2 bases; nucleotides outside the gene matches: 7. About this clonotype itself: Its antigen is not identified.

Specimen: blood. The genes are TRBV3-1 and TRBJ2-5, with 8 bases that match TRBD1. This clonotype was obtained from a girl between 5 and 17 years old with multiple sclerosis. Written as DNA, the CDR3 is TGTGCCAGCAGCCAATACACTGGGACAGGTCAAGAGACCCAGTACTTC. Its translation: CASSQYTGTGQETQYF.